Below, 9 T cell receptor beta chains from the same sample are listed, as sequenced in a study of blood T cell repertoires in COVID-19. Method: immunoSEQ multiplex PCR; TCRdb's copy keeps in-frame clones and lacks some. The profile shows about 130,000 clones, over 80% of them singletons. Material for sequencing was peripheral blood. The receptors were sampled from a man aged 40-50 years with active or convalescent COVID-19.

Only one count was recorded for this clone. The rearrangement uses TRBV10-3 and TRBJ1-3, with D possibly being TRBD1 (6 bases). V shed 7 bases and J shed 2 bases, with 12 bases lying between them. The CDR3 contains 14 residues. CDR1 ENHRY and CDR2 SYGVKD come from the germline V gene. CDR3 DNA sequence: TGTGCCATCACCGCACAGGGACCTGGAAACACCATATATTTT. It translates to CAITAQGPGNTIYF.

The chain links TRBV19 to TRBJ1-4, with D perhaps matching TRBD1 (5 bases). Trimming left V 3 bases short and J 7 bases short, with 6 bases between. Germline V lookup: CDR1 LNHDA, CDR2 SQIVND (reference sequence). This CDR3 has 12 amino acids. The CDR3 bases are TGTGCCAGTAGTATCCAGGGTGAAAAACTGTTTTTT. This translates into CASSIQGEKLFF. The full variable domain, with the rest looked up from reference TRBV19 and TRBJ1-4, is DGGITQSPKYLFRKEGQNVTLSCEQNLNHDAMYWYRQDPGQGLRLIYYSQIVNDFQKGDIAEGYSVSREKKESFPLTVTSAQKNPTAFYLCASSIQGEKLFFGSGTQLSVL.

This chain links TRBV27 with TRBJ2-2; D might be TRBD2 (6 bases). Trimming pared 4 bases from V and 0 bases from J, leaving 9 bases between. The CDR3 has 15 residues. Germline V gene sequence: CDR1 MNHEY, CDR2 SMNVEV (reference sequence). CDR3 in DNA: TGTGCCAGCAGTTCCGGGACTTCGAACACCGGGGAGCTGTTTTTT. Protein product: CASSSGTSNTGELFF.

V gene TRBV7-6 combines with J gene TRBJ2-5; the D gene is possibly TRBD1 (6 bases). Germline CDR1 SGHVS, CDR2 FNYEAQ. The CDR3 is 13 residues long. V was shortened by 5 bases and J by 5 bases, with 12 bases between the two germline ends. CDR3 loop: CASSLQGPETQYF. The DNA of the CDR3 is TGTGCCAGCAGCCTACAGGGTCCGGAGACCCAGTACTTC.

The chain couples TRBV14 to TRBJ1-2; no reliable D call. The CDR3 has 13 amino acids. Trimming stripped 2 bases from V and 8 bases from J, with 12 bases between. Germline lookup yields CDR1 SGHDN and CDR2 FVKESK. The chain's CDR3 is CASSQQDVRGYTF. The CDR3 bases are TGTGCCAGCAGCCAACAAGATGTGAGAGGCTACACCTTC.

The chain uses TRBV6-5 and TRBJ1-2, with 9 bases fitting TRBD1. Germline CDR1 reads MNHEY; CDR2 reads SVGAGI. The CDR3 is 16 residues long. Unmatched junction bases numbered 10, after V lost 4 bases and J lost 4 bases. The CDR3 DNA sequence: TGTGCCAGCAGTTTGTCGTCTCCACAGGGGGCCTATGGCTACACCTTC. Residues: CASSLSSPQGAYGYTF.

The rearrangement joins TRBV29-1 to TRBJ2-7, with 11 bases fitting TRBD1. V was pared by 2 bases and J by 6 bases, with 6 bases of the junction left unmatched. Germline V gene lookup returns CDR1 SQVTM and CDR2 ANQGSEA. The CDR3 length is 14 residues. The CDR3 loop is CSVEKGQGVSEQYF. The CDR3 DNA sequence: TGCAGCGTTGAAAAGGGACAGGGGGTTTCCGAGCAGTACTTC.

The J gene is TRBJ2-2, the V gene TRBV4-1; D gene ambiguous. Per the germline V gene, CDR1 is MGHRA and CDR2 is YSYEKL. The length of the CDR3 is 17 residues. V was pared by 0 bases and J by 2 bases, with 13 bases between. Written as DNA, the CDR3 is TGCGCCAGCAGCCAAGATCTGGGCCTCCTAAACACCGGGGAGCTGTTTTTT. Protein: CASSQDLGLLNTGELFF.

The genes are TRBV5-1 and TRBJ2-7; the match to TRBD1 covers 9 bases. The trim removed 1 base at V and 0 bases at J, leaving 5 bases unmatched. Germline V gene lookup returns CDR1 SGHRS and CDR2 YFSETQ. This CDR3 comprises 16 residues. This chain's CDR3 is CASSLPDRGPSYEQYF. The CDR3 coding sequence is TGCGCCAGCAGCTTGCCGGACAGGGGCCCCTCCTACGAGCAGTACTTC.